The next 32 T cell receptor beta chains were all read from a single sample in a study of CD8 T cells in Susac syndrome. Random hexamers primed reverse transcription of roughly 0.45 to 1 ug RNA. TCRdb fed the immunoSEQ multiplex PCR reads into MiXCR, producing one record per CDR3 protein. The sample has a few hundred thousand distinct CDR3 sequences; around 90% are singletons. Sequenced sample: CD8+ T cells from PBMCs. These receptors came from a human donor with multiple sclerosis.

This clonotype was recorded only once. CDR3 protein: CASSQSRFAENYGYTF. For the CDR3, the DNA is TGTGCCAGCAGCCAATCCCGATTCGCAGAGAACTATGGCTACACCTTC. V and J are TRBV3-1 and TRBJ1-2; no reliable D call. Germline CDR1 reads LGHDT; CDR2 reads YNNKEL (reference sequence). The germline V and J ends were trimmed by 2 bases and 2 bases, with 15 bases remaining between them. The CDR3 is 16 amino acids. Complete variable domain (other parts from reference TRBV3-1 and TRBJ1-2): DTAVSQTPKYLVTQMGNDKSIKCEQNLGHDTMYWYKQDSKKFLKIMFSYNNKELIINETVPNRFSPKSPDKAHLNLHINSLELGDSAVYFCASSQSRFAENYGYTFGSGTRLTVV.

The CDR3 spells CASSSRTDTQYF. The CDR3 DNA sequence: TGTGCCAGCAGCTCCCGCACAGATACGCAGTATTTT. The gene calls are TRBV13 and TRBJ2-3; no clear D gene. Germline V gives CDR1 PRHDT, CDR2 FYEKMQ (reference sequence). The CDR3 is made up of 12 amino acids. Trimming took 4 bases from V and 1 from J, leaving 3 bases between them. Full variable domain (missing parts from reference TRBV13 and TRBJ2-3): AAGVIQSPRHLIKEKRETATLKCYPIPRHDTVYWYQQGPGQDPQFLISFYEKMQSDKGSIPDRFSAQQFSDYHSELNMSSLELGDSALYFCASSSRTDTQYFGPGTRLTVL.

V gene TRBV10-3 combines with J gene TRBJ2-1; D is perhaps TRBD1 (6 bases). Trimming removed 6 bases from V and 10 bases from J, with 10 bases in between. The CDR3 runs to 11 residues. The germline V gene encodes CDR1 ENHRY and CDR2 SYGVKD. The CDR3 coding sequence is TGTGCCATCAGCGAAACAGGGGAGCAGTTCTTC. Translated, it gives CAISETGEQFF.

The gene calls are TRBV13 and TRBJ1-1; D call uncertain. V lost 5 bases and J 5 bases, leaving 9 bases between the germline ends. CDR1 and CDR2 from the germline V gene are PRHDT and FYEKMQ (reference sequence). The CDR3 is 12 amino acids. CDR3 sequence (DNA): TGTGCCAGCAGCACGGCGGTGACTGAAGCTTTCTTT. Protein sequence: CASSTAVTEAFF.

This rearrangement joins TRBV7-8 to TRBJ2-1, with 9 bases identical to TRBD1. The CDR3 is 15 amino acids. The germline V gene has CDR1 SGHVS and CDR2 FQNEAQ. V was clipped by 5 bases and J by 8 bases; unmatched bases: 10. The CDR3 DNA is TGTGCCAGCAGCGAGATGGACAGGGGAAGCGATGAGCAGTTCTTC. It is translated as CASSEMDRGSDEQFF.

CDR3 loop: CASSRGGREPFSGNTIYF. The CDR3 DNA reads TGTGCCAGCAGTCGGGGGGGACGGGAGCCCTTCTCTGGAAACACCATATATTTT. The chain employs TRBV27 and TRBJ1-3; D is possibly TRBD1 (5 bases). V lost 5 bases, J lost 0 bases, and 20 bases lay in between. CDR1 MNHEY and CDR2 SMNVEV come from the germline V gene (reference sequence). CDR3 length: 18 amino acids.

The chain has TRBV20-1 and TRBJ2-7, with 9 positions matching TRBD2. Germline V gene data show CDR1 as DFQATT and CDR2 as SNEGSKA (reference sequence). This CDR3 is 13 amino acids long. V lost 5 bases to trimming and J lost 6 bases; unmatched junction nucleotides: 8. CDR3 nucleotides: TGCAGTGCTTATGCGGGAGGGCCGCCCGAGCAGTACTTC. Translated: CSAYAGGPPEQYF.

The chain recombines TRBV25-1 with TRBJ2-7, with a tentative D call TRBD2 (7 bases). Germline V gene sequence: CDR1 MGHDK, CDR2 SYGVNS. V shed 6 bases and J shed 1 base, with 13 bases lying between them. CDR3 length: 14 amino acids. The CDR3: CASRGGAKSYEQYF. The CDR3 nucleotides read TGTGCCAGCAGGGGGGGGGCGAAGTCCTACGAGCAGTACTTC.

The chain combines TRBV7-2 with TRBJ2-7, with no clear D. Germline V gene data show CDR1 as SGHTA and CDR2 as FQGNSA. The CDR3 runs to 13 residues. Between the trimmed V and J ends, which lost 1 base and 5 bases, there was a span of 9 bases. The CDR3 spells CASSLVPRNEQYF. Written as DNA, the CDR3 is TGTGCCAGCAGCTTAGTACCCCGCAACGAGCAGTACTTC.

The genes are TRBV6-2 or TRBV6-3 and TRBJ2-3; TRBD2 matches at 10 bases. This CDR3 has 15 residues. The V and J ends lost 7 bases and 4 bases, in that order; junction bases with no gene match: 8. Germline V gene lookup returns CDR1 MNHEY and CDR2 SVGEGT. The CDR3 DNA reads as TGTGCCAGCACCCTATACGGACTAGCGGCAGATACGCAGTATTTT. Translated, it gives CASTLYGLAADTQYF.

The chain links TRBV5-6 to TRBJ2-1; 8 nucleotides agree with TRBD2. Germline loops: CDR1 SGHDT, CDR2 YYEEEE. V lost 5 bases, J lost 2 bases, and 9 bases stayed unmatched. The CDR3 totals 16 residues. The CDR3 DNA is TGTGCCAGCAGATTTGTTCTAGCGGGCGCCTACAATGAGCAGTTCTTC. This codes for CASRFVLAGAYNEQFF.

V gene TRBV13 combines with J gene TRBJ1-1; maybe TRBD1 (6 bases). Germline V gene sequence: CDR1 PRHDT, CDR2 FYEKMQ (reference sequence). Between the trimmed V and J ends, which lost 2 bases and 6 bases, there was a span of 13 bases. The CDR3 covers 14 residues. The DNA for the CDR3 is TGTGCCAGCAGCTTATACACCTCAGGGGCTGAAGCTTTCTTT. This codes for CASSLYTSGAEAFF. Full variable domain (missing parts from reference TRBV13 and TRBJ1-1): AAGVIQSPRHLIKEKRETATLKCYPIPRHDTVYWYQQGPGQDPQFLISFYEKMQSDKGSIPDRFSAQQFSDYHSELNMSSLELGDSALYFCASSLYTSGAEAFFGQGTRLTVV.

The V and J genes are TRBV14 and TRBJ2-7; D not certain. V was shortened by 5 bases and J by 2 bases, with 16 bases between the two germline ends. The length of the CDR3 is 15 residues. The germline V gene encodes CDR1 SGHDN and CDR2 FVKESK. CDR3 nucleotides: TGTGCCAGCAGCTCAAGGGCGGACGGCCCCTACGAGCAGTACTTC. Translation gives CASSSRADGPYEQYF.

The rearrangement uses TRBV9 and TRBJ2-1; D not certain. CDR3 length: 12 residues. Germline V gene data show CDR1 as SGDLS and CDR2 as YYNGEE. Between the trimmed V and J ends, which lost 0 bases and 10 bases, there was a span of 8 bases. CDR3 sequence: CASSVEGIEQFF. CDR3 nucleotide sequence: TGTGCCAGCAGCGTAGAAGGCATCGAGCAGTTCTTC.

The genes are TRBV30 and TRBJ2-5; no clear D gene. The CDR3 covers 13 residues. The germline V gene encodes CDR1 GTSNPN and CDR2 SVGIG (reference sequence). The V end lost 2 bases, the J end lost 5 bases, and 12 bases lay between the germline ends. This CDR3 is CAWSQVFGETQYF. CDR3 in DNA: TGTGCCTGGAGTCAAGTGTTCGGGGAGACCCAGTACTTC.

The chain couples TRBV7-9 to TRBJ1-1, with D hard to call. This CDR3 spans 17 amino acids. Trimming cost V 5 bases and J 8 bases, with 27 bases left between them. Germline V gene lookup returns CDR1 SEHNR and CDR2 FQNEAQ (reference sequence). CDR3 DNA sequence: TGTGCCAGCAGCGAACCCTTGCCGGCACTAGGGAGACTGGAAGCTTTCTTT. The encoded protein is CASSEPLPALGRLEAFF.

V and J are TRBV5-4 and TRBJ2-1; D is possibly TRBD2 (6 bases). The V gene's germline CDR1 is SGHNT and CDR2 YYREEE (reference sequence). This CDR3 region has 14 residues. V lost 3 bases and J lost 4, with 11 bases in between. The CDR3 protein is CASSWEEPYNEQFF. The CDR3 bases are TGTGCCAGCAGCTGGGAGGAGCCATACAATGAGCAGTTCTTC.

The rearrangement joins TRBV7-3 to TRBJ2-1, with 11 bases that match TRBD2. Per the germline V gene, CDR1 is SGHTA and CDR2 is FQGTGA. The ends lost 6 bases at V and 4 bases at J; junction bases unmatched: 5. This CDR3 has 15 amino acids. For the CDR3, the DNA is TGTGCCAGCAGTCAGACTAGCGGGGATTACAATGAGCAGTTCTTC. Its protein is CASSQTSGDYNEQFF.

This clonotype showed up just once. The gene calls are TRBV23-1 and TRBJ2-7; TRBD1 might be the D (5 bases). TRBV23-1 is identified as an open reading frame with a role that is uncertain. CDR3 length: 13 residues. Trimming removed 7 bases from V and 4 bases from J, with 14 bases in between. The CDR3: CASTNQGKYEQYF. In nucleotides, the CDR3 is TGCGCCAGCACCAATCAGGGAAAGTACGAGCAGTACTTC.

V is TRBV30 and J is TRBJ1-2, with D possibly matching TRBD1 (5 bases). The CDR3 is 17 amino acids. CDR1 GTSNPN and CDR2 SVGIG come from the germline V gene (reference sequence). V lost 6 bases and J lost 0, with 23 bases in between. The chain's CDR3 is CACATDHMGEANYGYTF. DNA for the CDR3: TGTGCCTGCGCGACCGACCACATGGGGGAAGCTAACTATGGCTACACCTTC.

This clonotype was seen more than once but under ten times. This chain uses TRBV11-2 with TRBJ1-5, with D possibly matching TRBD1 (5 bases). Trimming pared 4 bases from V and 5 bases from J, leaving 9 bases between. This CDR3 contains 13 residues. Germline V gives CDR1 SGHAT, CDR2 FQNNGV. Here the CDR3 DNA reads TGTGCCAGCAGCTCGGGACCCGATCAGCCCCAGCATTTT. This encodes CASSSGPDQPQHF.

This sequence joins TRBV9 and TRBJ1-2; TRBD1 might be the D (5 bases). Germline loops: CDR1 SGDLS, CDR2 YYNGEE. This CDR3 contains 14 residues. V lost 3 bases, J lost 3 bases, and 12 bases lay in between. This chain's CDR3 is CASSAQGRYYGYTF. The CDR3 bases are TGTGCCAGCAGCGCCCAGGGCAGGTACTATGGCTACACCTTC.

This clonotype was observed once. The V call is TRBV7-9, the J call TRBJ2-5; 13 bases map to TRBD2. The CDR3 contains 19 residues. CDR1 and CDR2 (germline): SEHNR, FQNEAQ (reference sequence). J was trimmed by 0 bases and V by 4 bases; bases with no gene match: 11. The CDR3 DNA reads TGTGCCAGCAGCTCGCTTCCGGGACTAGCGGGAACGTACCAAGAGACCCAGTACTTC. It encodes CASSSLPGLAGTYQETQYF.

The chain is built from TRBV7-9 and TRBJ1-2; D gene ambiguous. Trimming pared 5 bases from V and 4 bases from J, leaving 14 bases between. The CDR3 loop spans 14 amino acids. The germline gives CDR1 SEHNR, CDR2 FQNEAQ (reference sequence). The CDR3 bases are TGTGCCAGCAGCCCGCCCGGGTTCGGCTATGGCTACACCTTC. Amino acids: CASSPPGFGYGYTF.

The count of this clonotype is one. The chain has TRBV25-1 and TRBJ2-3, with 9 positions matching TRBD1. Germline V gene lookup returns CDR1 MGHDK and CDR2 SYGVNS. The CDR3 is made up of 18 amino acids. V gave up 1 base and J gave up 4 bases; unmatched junction bases: 12. The chain's CDR3 is CASSESWIGGQGPDTQYF. CDR3 sequence (DNA): TGTGCCAGCAGTGAATCGTGGATTGGGGGACAGGGACCAGATACGCAGTATTTT.

The chain employs TRBV7-9 and TRBJ2-5; TRBD1 aligns across 10 bases. Trimming at V came to 5 bases and at J to 3 bases, leaving 6 bases not matched to a gene. This CDR3 is 15 amino acids long. CDR1 and CDR2 from the germline V gene are SEHNR and FQNEAQ (reference sequence). CDR3 in amino acids: CASSPGGTGEETQYF. In DNA, the CDR3 is TGTGCCAGCAGCCCGGGCGGGACAGGGGAAGAGACCCAGTACTTC. The whole variable domain, filled in from reference TRBV7-9 and TRBJ2-5, reads DTGVSQNPRHKITKRGQNVTFRCDPISEHNRLYWYRQTLGQGPEFLTYFQNEAQLEKSRLLSDRFSAERPKGSFSTLEIQRTEQGDSAMYLCASSPGGTGEETQYFGPGTRLLVL.

There are a few counts of this clonotype. V usage is TRBV6-1 and J usage is TRBJ2-2; tentatively, D is TRBD2 (5 bases). Germline CDR1 is MNHNS and CDR2 is SASEGT. V was trimmed by 7 bases and J by 0 bases, leaving 15 bases between them. There are 16 residues in the CDR3. Here the CDR3 DNA reads TGTGCCAGCACCTCCTTGGGGAGAGCGAACACCGGGGAGCTGTTTTTT. Protein product: CASTSLGRANTGELFF.

The chain recombines TRBV9 with TRBJ1-1; a possible D gene is TRBD1 (5 bases). This CDR3 is built from 14 residues. Germline V lookup: CDR1 SGDLS, CDR2 YYNGEE. Trimming pared 0 bases from V and 2 bases from J, leaving 8 bases between. The CDR3 reads CASSVVQGNTEAFF. For the CDR3, the DNA is TGTGCCAGCAGCGTAGTCCAGGGAAACACTGAAGCTTTCTTT.

The chain carries TRBV9 and TRBJ2-1, with D perhaps matching TRBD1 (6 bases). This CDR3 has 18 amino acids. The V end lost 3 bases, the J end lost 3 bases, and 22 bases lay between the germline ends. Germline V gene lookup returns CDR1 SGDLS and CDR2 YYNGEE. This CDR3 reads CASSGPRGSGPGYNEQFF. CDR3 DNA sequence: TGTGCCAGCAGCGGACCGAGGGGGTCGGGCCCGGGCTACAATGAGCAGTTCTTC.

The genes are TRBV30 and TRBJ2-5, with D unclear. The CDR3 extends over 13 amino acids. The germline gives CDR1 GTSNPN, CDR2 SVGIG (reference sequence). V was shortened by 3 bases and J by 5 bases, with 13 bases between the two germline ends. CDR3 loop: CAWSHPFRETQYF. The DNA of the CDR3 is TGTGCCTGGAGCCATCCTTTCCGGGAGACCCAGTACTTC. The full variable domain, in which reference TRBV30 and TRBJ2-5 provide the parts outside the CDR3, is SQTIHQWPATLVQPVGSPLSLECTVEGTSNPNLYWYRQAAGRGLQLLFYSVGIGQISSEVPQNLSASRPQDRQFILSSKKLLLSDSGFYLCAWSHPFRETQYFGPGTRLLVL.

The V gene is TRBV7-9, the J gene TRBJ2-7; D unclear. The CDR3 covers 12 residues. CDR1 and CDR2 (germline): SEHNR, FQNEAQ (reference sequence). V was clipped by 5 bases and J by 5 bases, with 10 bases between them. CDR3 amino acids: CASSPGWDEQYF. For the CDR3, the DNA is TGTGCCAGCAGCCCCGGGTGGGACGAGCAGTACTTC.

V usage is TRBV5-1 and J usage is TRBJ2-1; D uncertain. Germline assignment: CDR1 SGHRS and CDR2 YFSETQ. The CDR3 is made up of 17 amino acids. V dropped 0 bases and J dropped 6 bases, with 19 bases sitting between them. Here the CDR3 reads CASSLGSGSGSSNEQFF. CDR3 in DNA: TGCGCCAGCAGCTTGGGAAGTGGTTCAGGTAGTTCCAATGAGCAGTTCTTC.